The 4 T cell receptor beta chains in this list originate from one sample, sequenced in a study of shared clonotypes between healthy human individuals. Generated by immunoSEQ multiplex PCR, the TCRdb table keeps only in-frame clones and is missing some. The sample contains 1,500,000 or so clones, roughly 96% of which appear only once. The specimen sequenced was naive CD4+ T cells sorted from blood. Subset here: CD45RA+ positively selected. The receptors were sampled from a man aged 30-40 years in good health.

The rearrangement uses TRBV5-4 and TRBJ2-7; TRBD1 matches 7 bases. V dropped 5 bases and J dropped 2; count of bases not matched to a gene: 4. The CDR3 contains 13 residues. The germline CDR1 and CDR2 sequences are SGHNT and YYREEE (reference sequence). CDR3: CASSFDRAYEQYF. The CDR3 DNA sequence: TGTGCCAGCAGTTTCGACAGGGCCTACGAGCAGTACTTC. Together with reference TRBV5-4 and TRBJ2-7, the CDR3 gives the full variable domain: ETGVTQSPTHLIKTRGQQVTLRCSSQSGHNTVSWYQQALGQGPQFIFQYYREEENGRGNFPPRFSGLQFPNYSSELNVNALELDDSALYLCASSFDRAYEQYFGPGTRLTVT.

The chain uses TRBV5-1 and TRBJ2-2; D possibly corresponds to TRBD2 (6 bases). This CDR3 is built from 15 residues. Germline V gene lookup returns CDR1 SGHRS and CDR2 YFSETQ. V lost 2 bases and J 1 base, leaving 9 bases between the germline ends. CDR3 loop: CASSLRAGNTGELFF. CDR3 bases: TGCGCCAGCAGCTTACGAGCGGGGAACACCGGGGAGCTGTTTTTT.

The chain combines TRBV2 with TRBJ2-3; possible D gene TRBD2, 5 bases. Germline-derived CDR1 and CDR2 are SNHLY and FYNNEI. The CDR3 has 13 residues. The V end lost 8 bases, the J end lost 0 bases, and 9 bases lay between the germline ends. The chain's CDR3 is CASGGDSTDTQYF. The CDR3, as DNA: TGTGCCAGCGGAGGAGACAGCACAGATACGCAGTATTTT.

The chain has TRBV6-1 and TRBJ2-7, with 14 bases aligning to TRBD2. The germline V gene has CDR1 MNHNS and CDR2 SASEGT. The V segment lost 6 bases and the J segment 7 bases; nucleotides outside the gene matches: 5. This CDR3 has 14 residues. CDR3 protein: CASRGTSGRGEQYF. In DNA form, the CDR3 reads TGTGCCAGCAGAGGGACTAGCGGGAGAGGGGAGCAGTACTTC.